Shown below are 29 T cell receptor beta chains from a single sample sequenced in a study of patients and donors after allogeneic stem cell transplantation. TCRdb itself ran the RT-PCR reads through MiXCR, one entry per CDR3 protein. The profile shows a few hundred thousand distinct CDR3 sequences, more than 35% of them singletons. Sequencing was performed on blood, either unsorted or a sorted T cell fraction (not recorded which). These receptor sequences come from a human donor who was either an allogeneic HSCT recipient or a stem cell or donor lymphocyte infusion donor (not recorded which). It is not recorded whose cells these are; they may come from a transplant donor.

This chain links TRBV5-1 with TRBJ2-2; perhaps TRBD1 as D (5 bases). CDR1 SGHRS and CDR2 YFSETQ come from the germline V gene. The CDR3 contains 16 residues. V lost 0 bases to trimming and J lost 0 bases, with 9 bases between them. The CDR3 region has the DNA TGCGCCAGCAGCTTGGATGTGACAGCGAACACCGGGGAGCTGTTTTTT. The encoded protein is CASSLDVTANTGELFF.

This chain uses TRBV5-5 with TRBJ1-2; D ambiguous. Trimming removed 0 bases from V and 8 bases from J, with 11 bases in between. The CDR3 has 13 amino acids. Looked up from germline, CDR1 is SGHKS and CDR2 is YYEKEE (reference sequence). The CDR3 protein is CASSLVAGEGYTF. The DNA of the CDR3 is TGTGCCAGCAGCTTGGTGGCAGGAGAAGGCTACACCTTC.

The chain carries TRBV27 and TRBJ2-7, with D possibly matching TRBD2 (5 bases). This CDR3 is 15 amino acids long. V dropped 1 base and J dropped 7 bases, with 17 bases sitting between them. Germline values: CDR1 MNHEY, CDR2 SMNVEV (reference sequence). DNA of the CDR3: TGTGCCAGCAGTTTATTGGTCTCGGGGTTGGGAGAGCAGTACTTC. It encodes CASSLLVSGLGEQYF.

The chain couples TRBV7-9 to TRBJ1-3; the match to TRBD1 covers 8 bases. The CDR3 runs to 15 residues. V was clipped by 5 bases and J by 8 bases; unmatched bases: 11. Germline CDR1 is SEHNR and CDR2 is FQNEAQ (reference sequence). The CDR3 nucleotides read TGTGCCAGCAGCGGAGTCCCAAGGACAGGGCACACCATATATTTT. It codes for CASSGVPRTGHTIYF.

J is TRBJ1-1 and V is TRBV29-1, with D tentatively TRBD1 (6 bases). This CDR3 comprises 15 residues. Germline CDR1 is SQVTM and CDR2 is ANQGSEA. Trimming cost V 4 bases and J 4 bases, with 19 bases left between them. The CDR3 sequence is CSVVVGGATVTEAFF. The CDR3 nucleotides are TGCAGCGTTGTAGTTGGGGGCGCCACTGTCACTGAAGCTTTCTTT. Together with reference TRBV29-1 and TRBJ1-1, the CDR3 gives the full variable domain: SAVISQKPSRDICQRGTSLTIQCQVDSQVTMMFWYRQQPGQSLTLIATANQGSEATYESGFVIDKFPISRPNLTFSTLTVSNMSPEDSSIYLCSVVVGGATVTEAFFGQGTRLTVV.

V gene TRBV12-3 or TRBV12-4 combines with J gene TRBJ1-6; the D gene is possibly TRBD1 (5 bases). This CDR3 has 15 amino acids. V was clipped by 1 base and J by 7 bases, with 11 bases between them. CDR3 sequence reads: CASSLVGGLNSPLHF. DNA for the CDR3: TGTGCCAGCAGTTTAGTTGGGGGATTAAATTCACCCCTCCACTTT.

V gene TRBV5-6 combines with J gene TRBJ2-7; TRBD1 matches 7 bases. Trimming at V came to 6 bases and at J to 0 bases, leaving 9 bases not matched to a gene. From germline, CDR1 is SGHDT and CDR2 YYEEEE. This CDR3 is built from 15 residues. The CDR3 region has the DNA TGTGCCAGCACCCCGACAGGGCGTACCTCCTACGAGCAGTACTTC. It is translated as CASTPTGRTSYEQYF.

This clonotype was counted a few times. This chain links TRBV15 with TRBJ2-3; D gene ambiguous. This CDR3 has 13 amino acids. V was pared by 1 base and J by 4 bases, with 6 bases between. Germline CDR1 reads LNHNV; CDR2 reads YYDKDF (reference sequence). Here the CDR3 DNA reads TGTGCCACCAGCAGAGCCCCCCCAGATACGCAGTATTTT. Encoded protein: CATSRAPPDTQYF.

The chain is built from TRBV18 and TRBJ1-1; possible D gene TRBD1, 6 bases. V was clipped by 3 bases and J by 4 bases, with 12 bases between them. This CDR3 contains 14 residues. Germline loops: CDR1 KGHSH, CDR2 LQKENI. CDR3 DNA sequence: TGTGCCAGCTCACCCGCGGGGGCGGGCACTGAAGCTTTCTTT. Translated, it gives CASSPAGAGTEAFF.

The rearrangement uses TRBV12-3 or TRBV12-4 and TRBJ2-5; D possibly corresponds to TRBD2 (6 bases). V was clipped by 1 base and J by 1 base, with 10 bases between them. The CDR3 consists of 15 residues. CDR3 sequence (DNA): TGTGCCAGCAGTTTAGGGGTTAGCGGCCAAGAGACCCAGTACTTC. Its translation is CASSLGVSGQETQYF.

V gene TRBV4-2 combines with J gene TRBJ1-4, with unresolved D. The CDR3 has 14 residues. Germline V gene lookup returns CDR1 LGHNA and CDR2 YNFKEQ. Trimming shortened V by 6 bases and J by 4 bases, and 12 bases separated the two germline ends. DNA of the CDR3: TGTGCCAGCAGTCGCGGGAAGTTTAATGAAAAACTGTTTTTT. Translating gives CASSRGKFNEKLFF.

The sample holds a few counts of this clonotype. The chain uses TRBV27 and TRBJ1-5; D is possibly TRBD1 (5 bases). There are 13 residues in the CDR3. Germline CDR1 MNHEY, CDR2 SMNVEV (reference sequence). Trimming took off 5 bases at V and 4 bases at J, with 9 bases between the two ends. The CDR3, as DNA: TGTGCCAGCAGTATCAGGGAAAATCAGCCCCAGCATTTT. Translating it yields CASSIRENQPQHF.

This clonotype turned up a few times. The chain combines TRBV25-1 with TRBJ1-4, with D perhaps matching TRBD1 (5 bases). The CDR3 has 14 residues. In germline, CDR1 is MGHDK, CDR2 SYGVNS. V was trimmed by 7 bases and J by 0 bases, leaving 9 bases between them. DNA of the CDR3: TGTGCCAGCAAGGGACGATCAACTAATGAAAAACTGTTTTTT. Protein sequence: CASKGRSTNEKLFF.

In nucleotides, the CDR3 is TGTGCCAGCAGTTTAAGAGGGGAGCTGTTTTTT. It is translated as CASSLRGELFF. J is TRBJ2-2 and V is TRBV28; D call uncertain. The CDR3 contains 11 residues. Per the germline V gene, CDR1 is MDHEN and CDR2 is SYDVKM. Trimming removed 2 bases from V and 8 bases from J, with 3 bases in between.

This chain links TRBV12-3 or TRBV12-4 with TRBJ2-3; D remains ambiguous. The CDR3 is 11 residues long. Deletions cut 7 bases from V and 6 bases from J, with 8 bases between. CDR3 sequence reads: CASTPRDTQYF. The CDR3 DNA reads as TGTGCCAGCACTCCCCGGGATACGCAGTATTTT.

V and J are TRBV29-1 and TRBJ1-1, with D possibly TRBD1 on 6 matching bases. CDR3 length: 13 residues. V was cut by 7 bases and J by 4 bases, with 16 bases left in between. Germline assignment: CDR1 SQVTM and CDR2 ANQGSEA. CDR3 in DNA: TGCAGCGCCTCGGACAGAAGGGGCACTGAAGCTTTCTTT. Its translation is CSASDRRGTEAFF. The entire variable domain, with the rest obtained from reference TRBV29-1 and TRBJ1-1, is as follows: SAVISQKPSRDICQRGTSLTIQCQVDSQVTMMFWYRQQPGQSLTLIATANQGSEATYESGFVIDKFPISRPNLTFSTLTVSNMSPEDSSIYLCSASDRRGTEAFFGQGTRLTVV.

The chain links TRBV10-3 to TRBJ1-1, with D uncertain. Trimming cost V 3 bases and J 2 bases, with 7 bases left between them. The germline CDR1 and CDR2 sequences are ENHRY and SYGVKD. The CDR3 covers 13 residues. The CDR3 DNA is TGTGCCATCAGTGAAGCACAAAACACTGAAGCTTTCTTT. The encoded protein is CAISEAQNTEAFF.

The V and J genes are TRBV3-1 and TRBJ1-5, with D hard to call. CDR3 size: 16 residues. Germline V gene data show CDR1 as LGHDT and CDR2 as YNNKEL (reference sequence). Trimming removed 0 bases from V and 2 bases from J, with 11 bases in between. CDR3 bases: TGTGCCAGCAGCCAAGATCTGGGTACTGGCAATCAGCCCCAGCATTTT. Protein: CASSQDLGTGNQPQHF.

This chain connects TRBV30 to TRBJ1-2; TRBD1 might be the D (5 bases). CDR1 is GTSNPN, CDR2 SVGIG, per germline (reference sequence). There are 15 residues in the CDR3. Trimming removed 0 bases from V and 3 bases from J, with 14 bases in between. CDR3 region: CAWSVGSGEDYGYTF. In DNA, the CDR3 is TGTGCCTGGAGTGTAGGTTCGGGGGAGGACTATGGCTACACCTTC.

The J gene is TRBJ2-1, the V gene TRBV12-3 or TRBV12-4, with 10 bases aligning to TRBD2. Germline trimming cut 5 bases from V and 0 bases from J; bases unmatched to any gene: 13. The CDR3 sequence is 19 residues long. The CDR3 coding sequence is TGTGCCAGCAGTACCGGACTAGCGGCCTACCAAAGCTCCTACAATGAGCAGTTCTTC. Translated, it gives CASSTGLAAYQSSYNEQFF.

The chain links TRBV4-3 to TRBJ1-1, with D perhaps matching TRBD1 (5 bases). Germline CDR1 reads LGHNA; CDR2 reads YSLEER. V lost 0 bases and J lost 11, with 19 bases in between. There are 15 residues in the CDR3. CDR3: CASSQDRGRAAAAFF. CDR3 nucleotide sequence: TGCGCCAGCAGCCAAGATAGGGGCCGGGCAGCCGCCGCTTTCTTT.

This clonotype showed up just a few times. This sequence joins TRBV12-3 or TRBV12-4 and TRBJ1-1; 8 positions match TRBD1. The CDR3 sequence is 15 residues long. Germline trimming cut 5 bases from V and 4 bases from J; bases unmatched to any gene: 9. DNA for the CDR3: TGTGCCAGCAGTAGAGCAGGGGGCTCGGGCACTGAAGCTTTCTTT. This sequence encodes CASSRAGGSGTEAFF.

This clonotype was seen a handful of times. This chain uses TRBV29-1 with TRBJ2-3; D possibly corresponds to TRBD1 (6 bases). The V end was cut by 5 bases, the J end by 2 bases, with 11 bases between. Germline V lookup: CDR1 SQVTM, CDR2 ANQGSEA. CDR3 length equals 13 residues. CDR3 in DNA: TGCAGCGTTTCGACAGGAACCACAGATACGCAGTATTTT. Its translation is CSVSTGTTDTQYF.

In this sample, this clonotype turned up a few times. The chain recombines TRBV29-1 with TRBJ2-7; tentatively, D is TRBD2 (6 bases). Germline V CDR1 and CDR2: SQVTM, ANQGSEA. This CDR3 contains 14 residues. Trimming removed 7 bases from V and 0 bases from J, with 16 bases in between. The CDR3 loop reads CSAGRGLSSYEQYF. The CDR3, as DNA: TGCAGCGCCGGGCGGGGACTTAGCTCCTACGAGCAGTACTTC.

This clonotype appeared a few times. V gene TRBV11-2 combines with J gene TRBJ2-1; tentative D call: TRBD2 (7 bases). The CDR3 sequence is 15 residues long. Germline values: CDR1 SGHAT, CDR2 FQNNGV. V lost 8 bases to trimming and J lost 3 bases, with 17 bases between them. The CDR3: CASHRPGGLYNEQFF. CDR3 DNA sequence: TGTGCCAGCCACCGACCGGGGGGCCTCTACAATGAGCAGTTCTTC.

The J gene is TRBJ1-4, the V gene TRBV5-5, with a weak D call TRBD1 (6 bases). Looked up from germline, CDR1 is SGHKS and CDR2 is YYEKEE (reference sequence). The CDR3 extends over 15 amino acids. Trimming took 0 bases from V and 3 from J, leaving 9 bases between them. The CDR3 DNA is TGTGCCAGCAGCTTGGGGTCAGGGGCTAATGAAAAACTGTTTTTT. Protein sequence: CASSLGSGANEKLFF.

The chain joins TRBV9 to TRBJ1-6; 7 bases fit TRBD1. Germline CDR1 and CDR2: SGDLS and YYNGEE. Unmatched junction bases numbered 7, after V lost 3 bases and J lost 10 bases. This CDR3 spans 14 amino acids. Here the CDR3 DNA reads TGTGCCAGCAGCGCCCGGACAGGAGAATCACCCCTCCACTTT. Its protein is CASSARTGESPLHF.

This clonotype was found a few times. The V gene is TRBV29-1, the J gene TRBJ1-2; 11 positions agree with TRBD1. CDR3 length: 14 amino acids. Trimming took 5 bases from V and 2 from J; bases not matched to a gene: 4. CDR1 is SQVTM and CDR2 is ANQGSEA in the germline V gene. CDR3 nucleotides: TGCAGCGTTCCTCGGGACAGGGGGAACTATGGCTACACCTTC. Protein product: CSVPRDRGNYGYTF.

This rearrangement joins TRBV12-3 or TRBV12-4 to TRBJ2-3, with a tentative D call TRBD1 (6 bases). The V gene lost 8 bases and the J gene lost 0 bases, with 18 bases spanning the gap. The CDR3 is 16 residues long. The CDR3 region is CASPPHPRGSTDTQYF. The CDR3 DNA reads as TGTGCCAGCCCACCACATCCTAGGGGGAGCACAGATACGCAGTATTTT.